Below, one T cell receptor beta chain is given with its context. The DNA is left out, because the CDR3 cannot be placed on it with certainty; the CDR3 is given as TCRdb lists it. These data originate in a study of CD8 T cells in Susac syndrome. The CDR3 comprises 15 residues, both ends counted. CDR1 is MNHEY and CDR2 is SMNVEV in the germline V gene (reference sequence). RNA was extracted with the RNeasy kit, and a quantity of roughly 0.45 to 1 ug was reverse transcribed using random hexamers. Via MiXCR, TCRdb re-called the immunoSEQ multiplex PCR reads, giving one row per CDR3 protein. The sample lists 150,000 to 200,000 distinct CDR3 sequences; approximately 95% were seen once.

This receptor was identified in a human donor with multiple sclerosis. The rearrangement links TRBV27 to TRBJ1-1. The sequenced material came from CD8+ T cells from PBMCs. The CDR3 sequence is CASSLFGSGRTEAFF.